This entry features one TCR beta chain sequence. The antigen is not known. Using immunoSEQ multiplex PCR, the repertoire was profiled, and TCRdb retains in-frame clones only, with some absent. The sample carries some 790,000 clones, just under 75% recorded once. The donors, all of them Caucasian adults, lived in Nashville, Tennessee. The V gene lost 6 bases and the J gene lost 2 bases, with 14 bases spanning the gap. The CDR3 is 14 residues long. Germline loops: CDR1 MNHEY, CDR2 SVGAGI. The data stem from a study of shared clonotypes between healthy human individuals. Whole-study results and caveats: Lower generation probabilities were found for non-shared clonotypes than for those shared by all four donors.

The receptor was isolated from a woman under 40 in good health. The source material was memory CD4+ T cells sorted from blood. The subset was: CD45RA-negative fraction. The chain employs TRBV6-5 and TRBJ2-7, with D possibly called TRBD1 or TRBD2 (6 bases each). The chain's CDR3 is CASRHPGAPYEQYF. CDR3 DNA: TGTGCCAGCAGACACCCGGGGGCCCCCTACGAGCAGTACTTC.